These T cell receptor beta chains were read from a single sample in a study of blood T cell repertoires in COVID-19. Repertoires were generated with immunoSEQ multiplex PCR, while TCRdb's copy carries only in-frame clones and drops some. The data hold approximately 47,000 clones, with roughly 82% observed a single time. The sample taken for sequencing was peripheral blood. All receptors come from a woman in her sixties with acute or convalescent COVID-19. The CDR3 runs from the conserved cysteine through the conserved F or W. The D gene is left open where the match is weak. Only some rows state a clone size, as once, few, many or a class for expanded clones.

clone_size: .; j_call: TRBJ2-1; d_call: TRBD2; v_call: TRBV6-2/TRBV6-3; cdr3_nt: TGTGCCAGCAGTTACTCGCGTCGCGGGAGGGCCACCTACAATGAGCAGTTCTTC; cdr3_aa: CASSYSRRGRATYNEQFF
clone_size: once; j_call: TRBJ2-1; d_call: TRBD2; v_call: TRBV29-1; cdr3_nt: TGCAGCGTCAGGGAGGGTAACGCCGATATTTACAATGAGCAGTTCTTC; cdr3_aa: CSVREGNADIYNEQFF
clone_size: .; j_call: TRBJ1-3; d_call: .; v_call: TRBV29-1; cdr3_nt: TGCAGCGTCACGGGGGGGCCAGGAAACACCATATATTTT; cdr3_aa: CSVTGGPGNTIYF
clone_size: .; j_call: TRBJ1-1; d_call: .; v_call: TRBV5-1; cdr3_nt: TGCGCCAGCAGCAGGTACGGGGAGGACACTGAAGCTTTCTTT; cdr3_aa: CASSRYGEDTEAFF
clone_size: .; j_call: TRBJ2-2; d_call: TRBD2; v_call: TRBV15; cdr3_nt: TGTGCCACCAGCAGAAGCGGGAGTGGCTACACCGGGGAGCTGTTTTTT; cdr3_aa: CATSRSGSGYTGELFF
clone_size: .; j_call: TRBJ2-3; d_call: .; v_call: TRBV6-5; cdr3_nt: TGTGCCAGCAAGATCGAAGTGGCAAGCACAGATACGCAGTATTTT; cdr3_aa: CASKIEVASTDTQYF
clone_size: .; j_call: TRBJ1-1; d_call: TRBD1; v_call: TRBV14; cdr3_nt: TGTGCCAGCAGCCTCCGACAGGGGGCTGCGGGGAACACTGAAGCTTTCTTT; cdr3_aa: CASSLRQGAAGNTEAFF
clone_size: .; j_call: TRBJ1-5; d_call: .; v_call: TRBV19; cdr3_nt: TGTGCCAGTAGTTCGCTCGGGCGGGGCGGCAATCAGCCCCAGCATTTT; cdr3_aa: CASSSLGRGGNQPQHF
clone_size: .; j_call: TRBJ2-1; d_call: .; v_call: TRBV7-2; cdr3_nt: TGTGCCAGCAGCTTAGGGCTCAACAATGAGCAGTTCTTC; cdr3_aa: CASSLGLNNEQFF
clone_size: .; j_call: TRBJ2-3; d_call: TRBD2; v_call: TRBV4-2; cdr3_nt: TGTGCCAGCAGCCCTCAAACGGGAGGGCGAGATACGCAGTATTTT; cdr3_aa: CASSPQTGGRDTQYF
clone_size: .; j_call: TRBJ2-2; d_call: TRBD1; v_call: TRBV7-9; cdr3_nt: TGTGCCAGCAGCTCAACCGGGACAGTCGGCACCGGGGAGCTGTTTTTT; cdr3_aa: CASSSTGTVGTGELFF
clone_size: .; j_call: TRBJ1-1; d_call: TRBD1; v_call: TRBV27; cdr3_nt: TGTGCCAGCAGTCCGACAGGGGCCGCAATTAAGTACACTGAAGCTTTCTTT; cdr3_aa: CASSPTGAAIKYTEAFF
clone_size: .; j_call: TRBJ2-5; d_call: TRBD1; v_call: TRBV5-8; cdr3_nt: TGTGCCAGCAGCACGGGACAGGGAGGGGAAGAGACCCAGTACTTC; cdr3_aa: CASSTGQGGEETQYF
clone_size: few; j_call: TRBJ1-1; d_call: .; v_call: TRBV4-2; cdr3_nt: TGTGCCAGCAGCCAACTTTCCAGGGCTGAAGCTTTCTTT; cdr3_aa: CASSQLSRAEAFF
clone_size: once; j_call: TRBJ2-7; d_call: TRBD1; v_call: TRBV28; cdr3_nt: TGTGCCAGCAGTCCCCAAGGACAGGGGATATCCTACGAGCAGTACTTC; cdr3_aa: CASSPQGQGISYEQYF
clone_size: .; j_call: TRBJ1-5; d_call: TRBD1; v_call: TRBV19; cdr3_nt: TGTGCCAGTAGTAAGGGACAGAACAATCAGCCCCAGCATTTT; cdr3_aa: CASSKGQNNQPQHF
clone_size: .; j_call: TRBJ1-5; d_call: TRBD1; v_call: TRBV19; cdr3_nt: TGTGCCAGTAGGAAACAGGGGGCAGGTAATCAGCCCCAGCATTTT; cdr3_aa: CASRKQGAGNQPQHF
clone_size: .; j_call: TRBJ1-3; d_call: .; v_call: TRBV13; cdr3_nt: TGTGCCAGCAGCCCTAGTTTGGGCAGGGCTGGAAACACCATATATTTT; cdr3_aa: CASSPSLGRAGNTIYF
clone_size: .; j_call: TRBJ2-5; d_call: TRBD2; v_call: TRBV4-1; cdr3_nt: TGCGCCAGCAGCCAAGGGCCCCCCCGGGGGGACCTGAGGGAGACCCAGTACTTC; cdr3_aa: CASSQGPPRGDLRETQYF
clone_size: .; j_call: TRBJ1-2; d_call: .; v_call: TRBV5-4; cdr3_nt: TGTGCCAGCAGCTTGGACGGCTATGGCTACACCTTC; cdr3_aa: CASSLDGYGYTF
clone_size: .; j_call: TRBJ1-4; d_call: TRBD1; v_call: TRBV9; cdr3_nt: TGTGCCAGCAGCCTGATGGGACAGGGCGACGAAAAACTGTTTTTT; cdr3_aa: CASSLMGQGDEKLFF
clone_size: .; j_call: TRBJ2-1; d_call: .; v_call: TRBV9; cdr3_nt: TGTGCCAGCAGCGTTTGGGGGGGGCCCTACAATGAGCAGTTCTTC; cdr3_aa: CASSVWGGPYNEQFF
clone_size: .; j_call: TRBJ2-5; d_call: TRBD2; v_call: TRBV24-1; cdr3_nt: TGTGCCACCAGTGACCGGGGACTAGCGGGGTTCCAAGAGACCCAGTACTTC; cdr3_aa: CATSDRGLAGFQETQYF
clone_size: .; j_call: TRBJ2-2; d_call: TRBD1; v_call: TRBV19; cdr3_nt: TGTGCCACACAGGGGAGCGGGGAGCTGTTTTTT; cdr3_aa: CATQGSGELFF
clone_size: .; j_call: TRBJ1-2; d_call: .; v_call: TRBV6-5; cdr3_nt: TGTGCCAGCCAGGGGCTTTATGGCTACACCTTC; cdr3_aa: CASQGLYGYTF
clone_size: .; j_call: TRBJ1-2; d_call: TRBD1; v_call: TRBV30; cdr3_nt: TGTGCCTGGAGAAGTCCAGGGACAGGGGGCTATGGCTACACCTTC; cdr3_aa: CAWRSPGTGGYGYTF
clone_size: .; j_call: TRBJ1-1; d_call: TRBD1; v_call: TRBV7-2; cdr3_nt: TGTGCCAGCAGCGAGAGTCCCGGGACAGGGAACACTGAAGCTTTCTTT; cdr3_aa: CASSESPGTGNTEAFF
clone_size: .; j_call: TRBJ1-4; d_call: TRBD1; v_call: TRBV3-1/TRBV3-2; cdr3_nt: TGTGCCAGCAGCCAAGGGACAGGGGGTTTTGGGGGACTGTTTTTT; cdr3_aa: CASSQGTGGFGGLFF
clone_size: .; j_call: TRBJ2-7; d_call: TRBD1; v_call: TRBV19; cdr3_nt: TGTGCCACCTCGGACAGGACCTACGAGCAGTACTTC; cdr3_aa: CATSDRTYEQYF